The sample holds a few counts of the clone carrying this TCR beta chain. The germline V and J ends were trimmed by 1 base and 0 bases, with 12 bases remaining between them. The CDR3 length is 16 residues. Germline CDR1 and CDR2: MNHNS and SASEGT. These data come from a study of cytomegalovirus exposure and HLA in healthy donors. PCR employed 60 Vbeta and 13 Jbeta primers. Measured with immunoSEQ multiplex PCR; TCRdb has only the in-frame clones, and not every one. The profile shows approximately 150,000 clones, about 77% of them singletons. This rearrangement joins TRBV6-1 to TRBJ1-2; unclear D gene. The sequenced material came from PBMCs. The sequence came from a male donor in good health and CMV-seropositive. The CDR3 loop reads CASSEDLRWTNYGYTF. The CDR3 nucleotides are TGTGCCAGCAGTGAAGATTTGAGGTGGACTAACTATGGCTACACCTTC.